Listed below are T cell receptor beta chains from one sample, sequenced in a study of OX40 agonist ivuxolimab in advanced cancers. Assay: immunoSEQ multiplex PCR; the TCRdb copy retains only in-frame clones and omits some. Found here are around 83,000 clones, roughly 83% of them singletons; the top ten hold roughly 7.3%. Sequences were derived from CD4+ or CD8+ T cells sorted from blood, sampled in a trial of the OX40 agonist ivuxolimab. The receptors were gathered from an adult with an advanced solid tumor such as melanoma, head and neck, liver or kidney cancer. Each CDR3 is given with its conserved first and last residue. D genes are given only for firm matches.

.,TRBJ1-1,TRBV11-1,CASSSGDGTEAFF,TGTGCCAGCAGCTCAGGGGACGGGACTGAAGCTTTCTTT
.,TRBJ2-1,TRBV11-2,CASFVDSSYNEQFF,TGTGCCAGCTTCGTTGACAGCTCCTACAATGAGCAGTTCTTC
.,TRBJ2-5,TRBV18,CASSPGWGQETQYF,TGTGCCAGCTCACCCGGCTGGGGACAAGAGACCCAGTACTTC
.,TRBJ2-3,TRBV19,CASGNRAQDTQYF,TGTGCCAGTGGGAACAGGGCCCAAGATACGCAGTATTTT
.,TRBJ1-4,TRBV5-1,CASSLEAGGNEKLFF,TGCGCCAGCAGCTTGGAGGCAGGTGGTAATGAAAAACTGTTTTTT
TRBD1,TRBJ2-7,TRBV27,CASSYGTGVYEQYF,TGTGCCAGCAGTTACGGGACAGGGGTCTACGAGCAGTACTTC
TRBD1,TRBJ1-3,TRBV30,CAWSAQEGATLRGNTIYF,TGTGCCTGGAGTGCCCAGGAGGGGGCCACTCTAAGGGGAAACACCATATATTTT
TRBD1,TRBJ2-7,TRBV11-3,CASSHGQGREQYF,TGTGCCAGCAGCCATGGACAGGGTAGGGAGCAGTACTTC
.,TRBJ1-2,TRBV6-5,CARSYARDYGYTF,TGTGCCCGCAGTTATGCCAGGGACTATGGCTACACCTTC
.,TRBJ2-1,TRBV7-2,CASSLGGRGFEQFF,TGTGCCAGCAGCTTAGGGGGGAGGGGGTTTGAGCAGTTCTTC
TRBD1,TRBJ1-2,TRBV27,CASSSLAGQGPLGYTF,TGTGCCAGCAGTTCATTAGCGGGACAGGGTCCTCTAGGCTACACCTTC